The 10 T cell receptor beta chains reported below all come from one sample, sequenced in a study of blood T cell repertoires in COVID-19. Produced via immunoSEQ multiplex PCR; TCRdb's table is partial and in-frame only. Of some 67,000 clones in the sample, approximately 90% were seen once. The sequencing input was peripheral blood. These receptor sequences come from a woman aged 18-29 years with acute or convalescent COVID-19.

The V gene is TRBV19, the J gene TRBJ1-6; TRBD1 matches 8 bases. CDR3 length equals 14 residues. With 7 bases clipped from V and 6 bases from J, the junction kept 5 bases outside the gene matches. CDR1 LNHDA and CDR2 SQIVND come from the germline V gene (reference sequence). CDR3 in amino acids: CASTDRAGNSPLHF. CDR3 DNA sequence: TGTGCCAGTACGGACAGGGCCGGTAATTCACCCCTCCACTTT.

This chain uses TRBV6-5 with TRBJ1-1; the D is unclear. The CDR3 runs to 12 residues. Per the germline V gene, CDR1 is MNHEY and CDR2 is SVGAGI. The V end was cut by 4 bases, the J end by 6 bases, with 9 bases between. In nucleotides, the CDR3 is TGTGCCAGCAGTTCCATCGCGGCTGAAGCTTTCTTT. Translated, it gives CASSSIAAEAFF.

V and J are TRBV11-2 and TRBJ2-5; 12 bases line up with TRBD2. The CDR3 runs 18 residues. Trimming removed 5 bases from V and 5 bases from J; junction bases left unmatched: 15. Germline CDR1 and CDR2: SGHAT and FQNNGV. The CDR3 DNA sequence: TGTGCCAGCAGCCAAGTCCCTAGCGGGGGGGTACATTGGGAGACCCAGTACTTC. Its translation: CASSQVPSGGVHWETQYF.

The chain combines TRBV2 with TRBJ2-7; the match to TRBD2 covers 10 bases. The J segment lost 3 bases and the V segment lost 7 bases, leaving 3 bases of the junction unmatched. The CDR3 loop spans 13 amino acids. Looked up from germline, CDR1 is SNHLY and CDR2 is FYNNEI. The CDR3 sequence: CASIRLAGYEQYF. CDR3 bases: TGTGCCAGCATCCGACTAGCGGGCTACGAGCAGTACTTC.

This chain uses TRBV7-9 with TRBJ2-1; 9 bases fit TRBD2. This CDR3 is built from 15 residues. J was trimmed by 7 bases and V by 8 bases; bases with no gene match: 12. CDR1 and CDR2 from the germline V gene are SEHNR and FQNEAQ (reference sequence). This CDR3 is CASGLRGRAKNEQFF. The CDR3 DNA follows: TGTGCCAGCGGCCTTCGCGGGAGGGCCAAAAATGAGCAGTTCTTC.

This chain uses TRBV7-8 with TRBJ1-1, with 9 bases aligning to TRBD1. This CDR3 has 13 residues. CDR1 is SGHVS and CDR2 is FQNEAQ in the germline V gene. J was trimmed by 10 bases and V by 4 bases; bases with no gene match: 7. The CDR3 DNA follows: TGTGCCAGCAGCTCATCAACGGACAGGGGAGCTTTCTTT. Translated, it gives CASSSSTDRGAFF. Combining the CDR3 with reference TRBV7-8 and TRBJ1-1 gives the whole variable domain GAGVSQSPRYKVAKRGQDVALRCDPISGHVSLFWYQQALGQGPEFLTYFQNEAQLDKSGLPSDRFFAERPEGSVSTLKIQRTQQEDSAVYLCASSSSTDRGAFFGQGTRLTVV.

Here the CDR3 DNA reads TGTGCCAGCAGCGACGACAGGGGCGGTGGCTACACCTTC. Residues: CASSDDRGGGYTF. The J gene is TRBJ1-2, the V gene TRBV6-4; 8 nucleotides match TRBD1. The CDR3 totals 13 residues. Germline V gene lookup returns CDR1 MRHNA and CDR2 SNTAGT. Germline trimming cut 6 bases from V and 7 bases from J; bases unmatched to any gene: 7.

The chain links TRBV27 to TRBJ2-5, with 7 bases lining up with TRBD2. The CDR3 sequence is 14 residues long. CDR1 is MNHEY and CDR2 is SMNVEV in the germline V gene (reference sequence). With 6 bases clipped from V and 0 bases from J, the junction kept 4 bases outside the gene matches. In nucleotides, the CDR3 is TGTGCCAGCAGGTCAGCGGGAAACCAAGAGACCCAGTACTTC. Amino acids: CASRSAGNQETQYF.

The chain couples TRBV4-2 to TRBJ2-5; TRBD1 matches at 8 bases. V shed 5 bases and J 3 bases; nucleotides not matched to a gene: 5. This CDR3 comprises 14 residues. Germline V CDR1 and CDR2: LGHNA, YNFKEQ. CDR3 residues: CASSTTDREETQYF. DNA for the CDR3: TGTGCCAGCAGCACAACGGACAGGGAAGAGACCCAGTACTTC.

The gene calls are TRBV6-5 and TRBJ1-1, with unresolved D. This CDR3 region has 13 residues. The V gene's germline CDR1 is MNHEY and CDR2 SVGAGI. V gave up 6 bases and J gave up 2 bases, with 10 bases separating them. CDR3 sequence: CASRARVNTEAFF. CDR3 bases: TGTGCCAGCAGGGCGAGGGTTAACACTGAAGCTTTCTTT.